This is a list of T cell receptor beta chains from one sample in a study of blood T cells in healthy people across ages. In TCRdb, the 5' RACE reads were re-called with MiXCR into one record per CDR3 protein. In the table there are under 950,000 distinct CDR3 sequences, about 20% of which are singletons. Sequencing was done on a sample of blood. The receptors stem from a man in his 70s in good health. The CDR3 runs from the conserved cysteine through the conserved F or W. Fields, in order: V gene, J gene, D gene, clone size, CDR3 protein, CDR3 DNA. D genes are given only for firm matches. The listing skips clone size in some rows; elsewhere it reads once, few, many or a size class.

TRBV5-1	TRBJ2-3	TRBD2	-	CASRPGLAGFTDTQYF	TGCGCCAGCAGACCGGGACTAGCGGGATTCACAGATACGCAGTATTTT
TRBV5-5	TRBJ2-5	-	few	CASSSGGTSPRETQYF	TGTGCCAGCAGCTCTGGAGGGACAAGTCCTCGGGAGACCCAGTACTTC
TRBV12-3/TRBV12-4	TRBJ2-7	-	few	CASSADDMGDHEQYF	TGTGCCAGCAGTGCCGACGACATGGGAGATCACGAGCAGTACTTC
TRBV6-1	TRBJ2-7	TRBD1	-	CASSEWGQGSYEQYF	TGTGCCAGCAGTGAGTGGGGACAGGGTAGCTACGAGCAGTACTTC
TRBV28	TRBJ1-5	-	few	CASSLPDRVGQPQHF	TGTGCCAGCAGTTTACCGGACCGAGTGGGCCAGCCCCAGCATTTT
TRBV10-3	TRBJ2-6	-	-	CAISATTGTGANVLTF	TGTGCCATCAGTGCGACGACAGGTACTGGGGCCAACGTCCTGACTTTC
TRBV6-6	TRBJ1-2	-	few	CASSNSQGANYGYTF	TGTGCCAGCAGTAACTCACAGGGCGCTAACTATGGCTACACCTTC
TRBV9	TRBJ2-2	-	few	CASSFGGGQGIGELFF	TGTGCCAGCAGCTTCGGGGGGGGACAGGGCATCGGGGAGCTGTTTTTT
TRBV12-3/TRBV12-4	TRBJ1-2	-	-	CASLKRGIYGYTF	TGTGCCAGCCTTAAGCGAGGAATCTATGGCTACACCTTC
TRBV29-1	TRBJ2-2	-	-	CSVGALNTGELFF	TGCAGCGTTGGTGCACTCAACACCGGGGAGCTGTTTTTT
TRBV4-1	TRBJ2-2	-	-	CASSQDRVQTGELFF	TGCGCCAGCAGCCAAGATAGGGTGCAGACCGGGGAGCTGTTTTTT
TRBV5-1	TRBJ2-3	-	-	CASSLEQTTDTQYF	TGCGCCAGCAGCTTGGAACAGACCACAGATACGCAGTATTTT
TRBV20-1	TRBJ2-7	-	-	CSARKGYEQYF	TGCAGTGCCCGGAAAGGCTACGAGCAGTACTTC
TRBV7-9	TRBJ1-5	TRBD1	few	CASSPTGGANQPQHF	TGTGCCAGCAGCCCGACAGGGGGTGCAAATCAGCCCCAGCATTTT
TRBV4-2	TRBJ1-1	-	-	CASSQGGGDYAGAFF	TGTGCCAGCAGCCAAGGGGGAGGGGATTATGCCGGAGCTTTCTTT
TRBV18	TRBJ1-5	-	few	CASSPPNPGLNQPQHF	TGTGCCAGCTCACCACCTAATCCAGGGCTCAATCAGCCCCAGCATTTT
TRBV12-3/TRBV12-4	TRBJ2-2	-	-	CASSFAAAGELFF	TGTGCCAGCAGTTTTGCCGCTGCCGGGGAGCTGTTTTTT
TRBV30	TRBJ1-5	TRBD1	-	CAWTTTGIGQPQHF	TGTGCCTGGACCACGACAGGGATCGGTCAGCCCCAGCATTTT
TRBV12-3/TRBV12-4	TRBJ2-1	-	-	CASSLGLGSQQFF	TGTGCCAGCAGCCTGGGGTTAGGGTCCCAGCAGTTCTTC
TRBV18	TRBJ1-1	-	-	CASSPPRAGLNTEAFF	TGTGCCAGCTCACCACCGCGGGCAGGACTGAACACTGAAGCTTTCTTT
TRBV3-1	TRBJ2-5	TRBD2	-	CASSQIAGAQETQYF	TGTGCCAGCAGCCAGATAGCGGGGGCCCAAGAGACCCAGTACTTC
TRBV7-9	TRBJ2-7	-	many	CASSYQGYEQYF	TGTGCCAGCAGCTATCAGGGGTACGAGCAGTACTTC
TRBV3-1	TRBJ2-1	-	few	CASSQAPVPYNEQFF	TGTGCCAGCAGCCAAGCCCCCGTACCCTACAATGAGCAGTTCTTC
TRBV6-1	TRBJ1-5	-	-	CASSEVFGGVGQPQHF	TGTGCCAGCAGTGAAGTCTTCGGGGGCGTTGGGCAGCCCCAGCATTTT
TRBV5-6	TRBJ2-5	-	few	CASSPQAGLSKTQYF	TGTGCCAGCAGCCCCCAGGCGGGGCTCAGTAAGACCCAGTACTTC
TRBV9	TRBJ1-3	-	few	CASSSGTPYTGNTIYF	TGTGCCAGCAGCTCCGGGACCCCGTATACCGGAAACACCATATATTTT
TRBV7-9	TRBJ1-3	TRBD1	-	CASRPRGNSGNTIYF	TGTGCCAGCAGACCCAGGGGGAACTCTGGAAACACCATATATTTT
TRBV20-1	TRBJ2-4	TRBD2	-	CSARLAQRGKNIQYF	TGCAGTGCGAGACTAGCCCAGAGAGGCAAAAACATTCAGTACTTC
TRBV7-2	TRBJ2-3	-	few	CASNPTGITDTQYF	TGTGCCAGCAACCCTACAGGGATCACAGATACGCAGTATTTT
TRBV4-3	TRBJ2-3	TRBD2	-	CACRGLASTDTQYF	TGCGCCTGCCGGGGACTAGCAAGCACAGATACGCAGTATTTT
TRBV6-2/TRBV6-3	TRBJ1-2	-	-	CASSLVGGGDGYPF	TGTGCCAGCAGTCTTGTTGGGGGGGGCGATGGCTACCCCTTC
TRBV11-3	TRBJ1-1	-	few	CASSLASTNTEAFF	TGTGCCAGCAGCTTAGCGTCCACGAACACTGAAGCTTTCTTT
TRBV20-1	TRBJ1-3	-	few	CSARGGQGSYAGNTIYF	TGCAGTGCTAGAGGGGGGCAAGGGTCGTACGCTGGAAACACCATATATTTT
TRBV12-3/TRBV12-4	TRBJ2-1	-	-	CASSLDPYRQFF	TGTGCCAGCAGTTTAGACCCGTATCGCCAGTTCTTC
TRBV9	TRBJ2-3	TRBD2	once	CASSVGGLASDTQYF	TGTGCCAGCAGCGTAGGGGGACTAGCTTCAGATACGCAGTATTTT
TRBV12-3/TRBV12-4	TRBJ1-4	-	many	CASSLVTGEKLFF	TGTGCCAGCAGTTTAGTAACGGGTGAAAAACTGTTTTTT
TRBV4-1	TRBJ2-5	-	few	CASSLGGVGETQYF	TGCGCCAGCAGCCTCGGGGGCGTCGGGGAGACCCAGTACTTC
TRBV13	TRBJ2-1	-	-	CASSVLYNEQFF	TGTGCCAGCAGCGTGCTCTACAATGAGCAGTTCTTC
TRBV20-1	TRBJ2-3	TRBD1	-	CSARYPLGQVEGRDTQYF	TGCAGTGCTAGATACCCCCTCGGACAGGTCGAAGGAAGGGATACGCAGTATTTT
TRBV4-2	TRBJ1-1	-	-	CASSRAGSATEAFF	TGTGCCAGCAGCCGGGCAGGTAGTGCCACTGAAGCTTTCTTT
TRBV12-3/TRBV12-4	TRBJ2-3	-	once	CASSLRRSDTQYF	TGTGCCAGCAGTTTACGCAGGTCAGATACGCAGTATTTT
TRBV5-1	TRBJ1-4	TRBD1	many	CASSGGGTNEKLFF	TGCGCCAGCAGTGGAGGGGGCACTAATGAAAAACTGTTTTTT
TRBV3-1	TRBJ2-7	-	-	CASSRTRYEQYF	TGTGCCAGCAGCCGCACGCGGTACGAGCAGTACTTC
TRBV5-1	TRBJ2-5	TRBD2	many	CASSFSGTVQETQYF	TGCGCCAGCAGCTTTAGCGGGACGGTACAAGAGACCCAGTACTTC
TRBV6-5	TRBJ1-1	-	many	CASRRTANTEAFF	TGTGCCAGCAGGCGGACAGCGAACACTGAAGCTTTCTTT
TRBV29-1	TRBJ1-2	TRBD1	few	CSVERGQGLGYTF	TGCAGCGTTGAGAGGGGACAGGGTTTAGGCTACACCTTC
TRBV5-1	TRBJ2-2	-	-	CASSNPTGTNTGELFF	TGCGCCAGCAGCAATCCAACAGGGACGAACACCGGGGAGCTGTTTTTT
TRBV3-1	TRBJ2-1	-	-	CASSQVASYNEQFF	TGTGCCAGCAGCCAAGTGGCTAGTTACAATGAGCAGTTCTTC